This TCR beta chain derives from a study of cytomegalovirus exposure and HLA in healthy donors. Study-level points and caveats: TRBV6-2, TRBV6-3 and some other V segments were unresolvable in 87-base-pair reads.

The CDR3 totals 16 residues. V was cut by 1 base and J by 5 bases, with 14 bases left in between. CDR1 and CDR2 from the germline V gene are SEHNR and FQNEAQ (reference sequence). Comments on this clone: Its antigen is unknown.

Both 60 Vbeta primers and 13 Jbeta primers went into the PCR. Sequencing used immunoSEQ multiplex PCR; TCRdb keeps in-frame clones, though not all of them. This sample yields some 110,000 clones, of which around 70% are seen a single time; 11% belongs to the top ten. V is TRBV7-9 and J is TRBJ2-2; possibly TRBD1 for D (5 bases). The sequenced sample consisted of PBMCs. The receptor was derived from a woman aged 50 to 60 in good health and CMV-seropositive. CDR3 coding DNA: TGTGCCAGCAGCTTAGTGGTCAGGGTAAGAACCGGGGAGCTGTTTTTT. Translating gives CASSLVVRVRTGELFF.